This T cell receptor (beta chain) was retrieved from a study of T cells in Graves' hyperthyroidism and ophthalmopathy. This clonotype was recorded at least ten times. TCR beta CDR3 region amplification was performed from RNA transcripts. First-round RT-PCR targeting the TCR CDR3 was performed with the HTBI primer set. TCRdb itself ran the multiplex PCR reads through MiXCR, one entry per CDR3 protein. The sample includes about half a million distinct CDR3 sequences, roughly 15% of them seen just once. This CDR3 region has 13 residues. Germline CDR1 SGHTA, CDR2 FQGNSA. J was trimmed by 6 bases and V by 5 bases; bases with no gene match: 5. Duration under 3 months, a NOSPECS grade of at least 4, and a Clinical Activity Score of at least 3 characterized the ophthalmopathy patients. The PBMCs were sourced from fresh peripheral blood (more than 9 ml).

This TCR came from a woman aged 30 to 39 with Graves' ophthalmopathy. The V call is TRBV7-2, the J call TRBJ2-7, with TRBD2 matching over 9 bases. Source material: blood. The CDR3 loop reads CASSPSGITEQYF. DNA of the CDR3: TGTGCCAGCAGCCCTAGCGGGATCACCGAGCAGTACTTC.